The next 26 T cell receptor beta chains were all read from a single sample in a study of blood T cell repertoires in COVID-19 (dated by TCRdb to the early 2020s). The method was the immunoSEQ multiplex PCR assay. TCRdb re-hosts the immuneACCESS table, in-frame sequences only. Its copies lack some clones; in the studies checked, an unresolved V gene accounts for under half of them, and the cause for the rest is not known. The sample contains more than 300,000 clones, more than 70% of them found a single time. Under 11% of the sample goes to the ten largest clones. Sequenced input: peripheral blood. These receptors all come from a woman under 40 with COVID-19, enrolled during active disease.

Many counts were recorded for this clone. This chain's CDR3 is CASSPNRGRETQYF. In DNA, the CDR3 is TGTGCCAGCAGTCCAAACAGGGGGCGGGAGACCCAGTACTTC. This chain connects TRBV27 to TRBJ2-5; 9 positions match TRBD1. Germline values: CDR1 MNHEY, CDR2 SMNVEV (reference sequence). The CDR3 loop spans 14 amino acids. With V trimmed by 5 bases and J by 5 bases, 6 bases remained unmatched.

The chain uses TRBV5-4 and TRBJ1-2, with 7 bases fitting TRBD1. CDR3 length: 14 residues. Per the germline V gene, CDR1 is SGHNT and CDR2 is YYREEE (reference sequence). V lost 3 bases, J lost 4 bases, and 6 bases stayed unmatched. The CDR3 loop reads CASSSMGTAYGYTF. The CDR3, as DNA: TGTGCCAGCAGCTCCATGGGGACAGCCTATGGCTACACCTTC.

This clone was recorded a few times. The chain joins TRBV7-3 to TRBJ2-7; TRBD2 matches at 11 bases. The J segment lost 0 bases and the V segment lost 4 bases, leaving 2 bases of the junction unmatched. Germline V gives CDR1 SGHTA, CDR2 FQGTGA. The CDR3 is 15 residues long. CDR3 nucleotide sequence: TGTGCCAGCAGCTCCACTAGCGGGAGCTCCTACGAGCAGTACTTC. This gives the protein CASSSTSGSSYEQYF.

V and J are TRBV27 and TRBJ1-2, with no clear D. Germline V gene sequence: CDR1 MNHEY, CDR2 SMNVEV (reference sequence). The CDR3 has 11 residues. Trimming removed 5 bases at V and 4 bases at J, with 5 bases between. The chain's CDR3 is CASSGGYGYTF. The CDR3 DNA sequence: TGTGCCAGCAGTGGAGGCTATGGCTACACCTTC.

Here the CDR3 DNA reads TGTGCCAGCAGCGACTCCTGGGGGGCCAACGTCCTGACTTTC. Its translation: CASSDSWGANVLTF. This chain links TRBV9 with TRBJ2-6, with D uncertain. The CDR3 is made up of 14 amino acids. Trimming left V 3 bases short and J 4 bases short, with 8 bases between. CDR1 and CDR2 from the germline V gene are SGDLS and YYNGEE.

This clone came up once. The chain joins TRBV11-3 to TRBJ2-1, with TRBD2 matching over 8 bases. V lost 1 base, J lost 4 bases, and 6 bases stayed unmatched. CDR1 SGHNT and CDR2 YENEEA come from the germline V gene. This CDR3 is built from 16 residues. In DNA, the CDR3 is TGTGCCAGCAGCTTAGGGGGACTAGGGCCGTACAATGAGCAGTTCTTC. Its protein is CASSLGGLGPYNEQFF.

The chain's CDR3 is CSVERGTNYGYTF. The DNA of the CDR3 is TGCAGCGTTGAACGGGGGACTAACTATGGCTACACCTTC. The chain combines TRBV29-1 with TRBJ1-2, with D possibly being TRBD1 (5 bases). Trimming shortened V by 2 bases and J by 0 bases, and 7 bases separated the two germline ends. CDR1 is SQVTM and CDR2 is ANQGSEA in the germline V gene. The CDR3 length is 13 residues.

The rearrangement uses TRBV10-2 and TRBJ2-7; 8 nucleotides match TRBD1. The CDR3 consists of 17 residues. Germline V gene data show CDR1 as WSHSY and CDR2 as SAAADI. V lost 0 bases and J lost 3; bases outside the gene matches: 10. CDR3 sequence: CASSESSGTGAHYEQYF. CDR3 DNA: TGCGCCAGCAGTGAGTCGAGTGGGACAGGAGCTCACTACGAGCAGTACTTC.

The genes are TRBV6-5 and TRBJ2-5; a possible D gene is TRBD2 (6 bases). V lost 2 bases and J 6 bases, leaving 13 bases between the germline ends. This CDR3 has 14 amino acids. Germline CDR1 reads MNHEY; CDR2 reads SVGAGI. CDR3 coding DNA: TGTGCCAGCAGTTACGGGGGGTCTAGAAAGACCCAGTACTTC. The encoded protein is CASSYGGSRKTQYF.

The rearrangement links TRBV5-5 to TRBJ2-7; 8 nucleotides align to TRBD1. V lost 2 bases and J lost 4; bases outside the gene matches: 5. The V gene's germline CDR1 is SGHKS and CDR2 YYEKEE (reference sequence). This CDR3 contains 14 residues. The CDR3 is CASSFSQGAYEQYF. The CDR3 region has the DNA TGTGCCAGCAGCTTTTCCCAGGGGGCTTACGAGCAGTACTTC.

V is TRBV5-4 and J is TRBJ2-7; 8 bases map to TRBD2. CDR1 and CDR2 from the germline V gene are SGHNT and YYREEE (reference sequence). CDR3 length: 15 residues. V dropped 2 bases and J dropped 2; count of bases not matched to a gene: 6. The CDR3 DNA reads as TGTGCCAGCAGCTTAAGGGCGGGAGGAACCTACGAGCAGTACTTC. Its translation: CASSLRAGGTYEQYF. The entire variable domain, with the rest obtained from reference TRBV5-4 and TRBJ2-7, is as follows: ETGVTQSPTHLIKTRGQQVTLRCSSQSGHNTVSWYQQALGQGPQFIFQYYREEENGRGNFPPRFSGLQFPNYSSELNVNALELDDSALYLCASSLRAGGTYEQYFGPGTRLTVT.

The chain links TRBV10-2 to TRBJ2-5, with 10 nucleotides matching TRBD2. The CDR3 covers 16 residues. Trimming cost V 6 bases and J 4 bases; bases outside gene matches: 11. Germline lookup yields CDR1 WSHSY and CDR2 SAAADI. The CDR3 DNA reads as TGCGCCAGCAGCGGAGCGGGAGGGCCCTTAGCAGAGACCCAGTACTTC. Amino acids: CASSGAGGPLAETQYF.

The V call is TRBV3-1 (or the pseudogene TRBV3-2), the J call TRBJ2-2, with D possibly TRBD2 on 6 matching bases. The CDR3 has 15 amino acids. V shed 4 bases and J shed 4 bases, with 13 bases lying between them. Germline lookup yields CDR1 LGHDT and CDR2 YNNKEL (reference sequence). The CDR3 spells CASSLGAGLTGELFF. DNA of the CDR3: TGTGCCAGCAGCCTAGGGGCGGGACTCACCGGGGAGCTGTTTTTT.

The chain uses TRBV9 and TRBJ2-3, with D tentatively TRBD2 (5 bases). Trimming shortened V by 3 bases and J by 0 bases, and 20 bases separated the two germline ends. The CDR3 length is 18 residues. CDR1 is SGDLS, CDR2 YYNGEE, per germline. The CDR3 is CASSGFLSSATSTDTQYF. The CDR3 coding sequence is TGTGCCAGCAGCGGTTTTTTGAGTAGCGCAACTAGCACAGATACGCAGTATTTT.

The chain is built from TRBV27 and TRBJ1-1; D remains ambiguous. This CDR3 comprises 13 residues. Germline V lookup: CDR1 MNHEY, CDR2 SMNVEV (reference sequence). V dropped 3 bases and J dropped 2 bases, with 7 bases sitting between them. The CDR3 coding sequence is TGTGCCAGCAGTTTTGAGGGTAACACTGAAGCTTTCTTT. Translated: CASSFEGNTEAFF.

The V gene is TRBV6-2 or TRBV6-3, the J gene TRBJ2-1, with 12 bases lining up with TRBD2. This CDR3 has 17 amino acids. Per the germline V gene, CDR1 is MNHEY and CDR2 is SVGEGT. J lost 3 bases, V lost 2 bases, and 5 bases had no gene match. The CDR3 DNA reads TGTGCCAGCAGTTACCCCGGGACTAGCGGGTTCTACAATGAGCAGTTCTTC. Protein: CASSYPGTSGFYNEQFF.

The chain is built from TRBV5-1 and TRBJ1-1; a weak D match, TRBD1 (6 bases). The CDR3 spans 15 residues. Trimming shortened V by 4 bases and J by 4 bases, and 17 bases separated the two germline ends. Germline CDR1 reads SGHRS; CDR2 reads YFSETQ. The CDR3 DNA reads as TGCGCCAGCAGCAGAAAACAGGGAGGGGGCACTGAAGCTTTCTTT. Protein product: CASSRKQGGGTEAFF.

CDR3 sequence reads: CASIQGSGANVLTF. For the CDR3, the DNA is TGTGCCAGCATCCAGGGTTCCGGGGCCAACGTCCTGACTTTC. The chain is built from TRBV28 and TRBJ2-6; D is possibly TRBD1 (5 bases). The germline V gene has CDR1 MDHEN and CDR2 SYDVKM. The CDR3 runs 14 residues. V was cut by 7 bases and J by 4 bases, with 11 bases left in between. Drawing the rest from reference TRBV28 and TRBJ2-6, the complete variable domain is DVKVTQSSRYLVKRTGEKVFLECVQDMDHENMFWYRQDPGLGLRLIYFSYDVKMKEKGDIPEGYSVSREKKERFSLILESASTNQTSMYLCASIQGSGANVLTFGAGSRLTVL.

The CDR3 reads CASSLGSGGPDTQYF. CDR3 in DNA: TGCGCCAGCAGCTTGGGTAGCGGGGGCCCAGATACGCAGTATTTT. The chain carries TRBV5-1 and TRBJ2-3, with TRBD2 identical over 9 bases. The CDR3 length is 15 residues. V shed 0 bases and J 4 bases; nucleotides not matched to a gene: 3. Germline lookup yields CDR1 SGHRS and CDR2 YFSETQ.

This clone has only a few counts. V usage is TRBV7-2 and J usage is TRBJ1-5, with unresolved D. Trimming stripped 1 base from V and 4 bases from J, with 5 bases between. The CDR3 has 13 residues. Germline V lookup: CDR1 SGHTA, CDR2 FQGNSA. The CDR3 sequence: CASSLEPNQPQHF. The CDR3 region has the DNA TGTGCCAGCAGCTTAGAGCCGAATCAGCCCCAGCATTTT.

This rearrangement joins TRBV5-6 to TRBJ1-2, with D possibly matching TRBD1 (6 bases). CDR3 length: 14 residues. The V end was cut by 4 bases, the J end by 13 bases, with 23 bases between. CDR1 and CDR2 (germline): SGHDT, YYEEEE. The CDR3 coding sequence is TGTGCCAGCAGCCCGGGGCCAGGGGAAGCTGTGATCACCTTC. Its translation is CASSPGPGEAVITF.

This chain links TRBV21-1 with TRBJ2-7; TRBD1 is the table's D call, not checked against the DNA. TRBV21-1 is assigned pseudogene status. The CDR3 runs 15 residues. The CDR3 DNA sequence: TGTGCCAGCGCACACAGGGTTGATTCTCCTTACGAGCAGTACTTC. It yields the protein CASAHRVDSPYEQYF.

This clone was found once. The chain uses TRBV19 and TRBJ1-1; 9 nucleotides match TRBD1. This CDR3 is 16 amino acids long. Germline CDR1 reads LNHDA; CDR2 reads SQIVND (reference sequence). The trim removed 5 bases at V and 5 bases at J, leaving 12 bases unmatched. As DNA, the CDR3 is TGTGCCAGTAGTCTCCAGACAGGGGGACCACGAACTGAAGCTTTCTTT. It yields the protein CASSLQTGGPRTEAFF.

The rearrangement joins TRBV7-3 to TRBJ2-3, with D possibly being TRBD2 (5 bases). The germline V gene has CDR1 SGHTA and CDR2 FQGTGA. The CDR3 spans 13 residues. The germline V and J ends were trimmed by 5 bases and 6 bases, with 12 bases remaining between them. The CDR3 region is CASSPSAGDTQYF. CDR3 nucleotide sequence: TGTGCCAGCAGCCCTTCGGCGGGCGATACGCAGTATTTT.

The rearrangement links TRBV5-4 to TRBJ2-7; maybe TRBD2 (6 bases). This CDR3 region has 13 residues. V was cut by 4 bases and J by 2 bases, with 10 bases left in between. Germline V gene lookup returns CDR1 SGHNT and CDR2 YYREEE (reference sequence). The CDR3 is CASSPGLPYEQYF. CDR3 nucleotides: TGTGCCAGCAGCCCGGGACTTCCCTACGAGCAGTACTTC.

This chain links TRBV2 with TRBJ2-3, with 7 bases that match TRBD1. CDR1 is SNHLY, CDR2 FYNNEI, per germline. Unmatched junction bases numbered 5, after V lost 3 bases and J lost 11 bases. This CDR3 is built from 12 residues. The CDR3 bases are TGTGCCAGCAGTGAGACAGGGACAGAGCAGTATTTT. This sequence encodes CASSETGTEQYF.